What follows are 2 T cell receptor beta chains derived from one specimen sequenced in a study of patients and donors after allogeneic stem cell transplantation (TCRdb year 2020). Libraries were built with RT-PCR. Data came from a NextSeq 550. TCRdb applied fastp at Q25 and MiXCR to the public reads, then kept only in-frame beta chains. Each entry merges the rows of one CDR3 protein and shows their most common DNA and genes. Recorded for this sample are about 500 distinct CDR3 sequences; 1% to 1.5% of them occurred a single time. Of the sample, roughly 40% falls within the top ten clones. The sample consisted of blood, either unsorted or a sorted T cell fraction (not recorded which). The receptor set was obtained from a human donor who was either an allogeneic HSCT recipient or a stem cell or donor lymphocyte infusion donor (not recorded which). It is not recorded whose cells these are; they may come from a transplant donor.

This clonotype was seen more than once but under ten times. The rearrangement uses TRBV4-1 and TRBJ2-1; D is perhaps TRBD1 (6 bases). Trimming cost V 1 base and J 10 bases, with 11 bases left between them. The CDR3 is made up of 13 amino acids. Per germline, CDR1 MGHRA and CDR2 YSYEKL. The CDR3 spells CASSQGIGGEQFF. DNA for the CDR3: TGCGCCAGCAGCCAAGGGATTGGGGGCGAGCAGTTCTTC.

By share of the sample, this clonotype is large (0.1 to 1%). For the CDR3, the DNA is TGTGCCAGCAGCTCGGCAACAGATACGCAGTATTTT. Translation gives CASSSATDTQYF. The rearrangement joins TRBV7-6 to TRBJ2-3; D remains unclear. With 4 bases removed from V and 3 bases from J, the gap between germline ends came to 5 bases. There are 12 residues in the CDR3. Germline V gene sequence: CDR1 SGHVS, CDR2 FNYEAQ.